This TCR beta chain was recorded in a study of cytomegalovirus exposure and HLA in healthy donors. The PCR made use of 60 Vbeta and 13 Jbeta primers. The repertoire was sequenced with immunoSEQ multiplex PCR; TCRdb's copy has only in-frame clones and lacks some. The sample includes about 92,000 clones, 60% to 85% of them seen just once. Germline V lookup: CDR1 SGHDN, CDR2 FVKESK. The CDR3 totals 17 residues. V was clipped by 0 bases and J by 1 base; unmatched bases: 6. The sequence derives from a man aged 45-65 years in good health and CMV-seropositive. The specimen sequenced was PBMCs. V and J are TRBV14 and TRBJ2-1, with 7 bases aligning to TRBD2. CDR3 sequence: CASSQDHWGGSYNEQFF. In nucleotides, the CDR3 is TGTGCCAGCAGCCAAGATCATTGGGGGGGGTCCTACAATGAGCAGTTCTTC.